A selection of T cell receptor beta chains follows, all from one sample in a study of blood T cell repertoires in COVID-19. Data came from immunoSEQ multiplex PCR; TCRdb stores just in-frame clones and leaves some out. Of 200,000 to 250,000 clones in the sample, approximately 89% were seen once. The sequencing input was peripheral blood. The receptors derive from a middle-aged woman with acute or convalescent COVID-19. Each CDR3 is given with its conserved first and last residue. The D gene is left open where the match is weak. Clone size is given for some rows only: seen once, a few or many times, or a class if the clone is expanded.

D gene	V gene	clone size	J gene	CDR3 protein	CDR3 DNA
TRBD2	TRBV5-1	NA	TRBJ2-5	CASSLSGIFTSGAGETQYF	TGCGCCAGCAGCTTGTCAGGGATTTTTACTAGCGGGGCAGGGGAGACCCAGTACTTC
NA	TRBV5-6	once	TRBJ2-1	CASSPLGAGSHNEQFF	TGTGCCAGCAGCCCCCTAGGGGCAGGGTCCCACAATGAGCAGTTCTTC
NA	TRBV9	NA	TRBJ2-2	CASSVVSSDTGELFF	TGTGCCAGCAGCGTAGTCTCGTCGGACACCGGGGAGCTGTTTTTT
NA	TRBV2	medium-sized	TRBJ1-1	CASRTEVTEAFF	TGTGCCAGCAGGACGGAGGTCACTGAAGCTTTCTTT
NA	TRBV12-5	NA	TRBJ1-4	CASGLAIADGDYNEKLFF	TGTGCTAGTGGTTTGGCAATCGCCGACGGAGATTATAATGAAAAACTGTTTTTT
NA	TRBV6-4	NA	TRBJ1-1	CASKTGRNTEAFF	TGTGCCAGCAAAACAGGGCGGAACACTGAAGCTTTCTTT
TRBD1	TRBV28	NA	TRBJ2-3	CASSSRTGGSGTDTQYF	TGTGCCAGCAGTTCAAGGACAGGGGGCTCAGGGACAGATACGCAGTATTTT
TRBD1	TRBV4-1	NA	TRBJ2-1	CASSQVTGGTNNEQFF	TGCGCCAGCAGCCAAGTGACAGGGGGAACTAACAATGAGCAGTTCTTC
NA	TRBV10-3	few	TRBJ1-6	CAISGTFGMSSYNSPLHF	TGTGCCATCAGTGGGACCTTCGGGATGAGCTCCTATAATTCACCCCTCCACTTT
TRBD2	TRBV5-5	NA	TRBJ2-1	CASSAAGGTSYNEQFF	TGTGCCAGCAGCGCAGCGGGGGGGACCTCCTACAATGAGCAGTTCTTC
NA	TRBV6-1	NA	TRBJ2-5	CASSEASGRGRLETQYF	TGTGCCAGCAGTGAAGCAAGTGGAAGGGGCAGGTTGGAGACCCAGTACTTC
NA	TRBV6-5	NA	TRBJ1-1	CASSYGMNTEAFF	TGTGCCAGCAGTTATGGCATGAACACTGAAGCTTTCTTT
TRBD2	TRBV11-2	once	TRBJ2-3	CASSSRTRVDGTQYF	TGTGCCAGCAGCTCCCGGACTAGAGTTGATGGTACGCAGTATTTT
NA	TRBV30	NA	TRBJ1-1	CAWGGNAGTEAFF	TGTGCCTGGGGGGGGAATGCTGGCACTGAAGCTTTCTTT
NA	TRBV6-4	few	TRBJ1-5	CASSEGAHQPQHF	TGTGCCAGCAGTGAGGGGGCCCATCAGCCCCAGCATTTT
NA	TRBV12-3/TRBV12-4	once	TRBJ1-1	CASSLGAEAFF	TGTGCCAGCAGTTTAGGAGCCGAAGCTTTCTTT
NA	TRBV4-1	NA	TRBJ2-5	CASSQVDTPQYF	TGCGCCAGCAGCCAAGTTGACACCCCTCAGTACTTC
NA	TRBV6-6	NA	TRBJ1-2	CASSYTQGSGYTF	TGTGCCAGCAGTTACACACAGGGTAGCGGCTACACCTTC
TRBD2	TRBV10-3	NA	TRBJ2-6	CAIGGRGNAAGANVLTF	TGTGCCATCGGCGGGAGAGGGAATGCTGCGGGGGCCAACGTCCTGACTTTC
TRBD2	TRBV11-2	NA	TRBJ2-4	CASSSLAGGLAKNIQYF	TGTGCCAGCAGCTCCCTAGCGGGGGGACTAGCCAAAAACATTCAGTACTTC
TRBD1	TRBV4-1	NA	TRBJ2-1	CASSQDRWTGGGDSYNEQFF	TGCGCCAGCAGCCAAGATCGGTGGACAGGGGGGGGTGATTCCTACAATGAGCAGTTCTTC
TRBD1	TRBV5-1	NA	TRBJ1-2	CASSQDRGYYGYTF	TGCGCCAGCAGCCAAGACAGGGGATACTATGGCTACACCTTC
NA	TRBV30	NA	TRBJ1-2	CAWSPGTSGYTF	TGTGCCTGGAGTCCGGGGACATCTGGCTACACCTTC
TRBD1	TRBV6-5	NA	TRBJ1-1	CASSYVRDRGSEAFF	TGTGCCAGCAGTTACGTCCGGGACAGGGGATCTGAAGCTTTCTTT
NA	TRBV5-5	NA	TRBJ2-3	CASSLALLRGTDTQYF	TGTGCCAGCAGCTTGGCCCTCCTACGTGGCACAGATACGCAGTATTTT
TRBD1	TRBV5-6	NA	TRBJ1-6	CASSLVLGQGPNSPLHF	TGTGCCAGCAGCTTGGTATTGGGACAGGGCCCAAATTCACCCCTCCACTTT
TRBD1	TRBV6-5	NA	TRBJ1-1	CASRVRQGNLPEAFF	TGTGCCAGCAGGGTCAGACAGGGCAATTTACCTGAAGCTTTCTTT
TRBD1	TRBV6-1	NA	TRBJ1-2	CASSERTGMDGYTF	TGTGCCAGCAGTGAGAGGACAGGGATGGATGGCTACACCTTC
TRBD1	TRBV5-5	NA	TRBJ2-2	CASSISTGDTGELFF	TGTGCCAGCAGCATCTCGACAGGGGACACCGGGGAGCTGTTTTTT
NA	TRBV27	NA	TRBJ1-6	CASSLIRGSYSPLHF	TGTGCCAGCAGTCTAATCAGGGGATCTTATTCACCCCTCCACTTT
NA	TRBV9	NA	TRBJ1-2	CASSAPGHGGYTF	TGTGCCAGCAGCGCTCCAGGCCACGGTGGCTACACCTTC
TRBD1	TRBV6-6	NA	TRBJ1-2	CASTLLDRGGGYTF	TGTGCCAGCACCTTACTAGACAGGGGCGGTGGCTACACCTTC
TRBD1	TRBV2	NA	TRBJ1-1	CASSRQGFSTEAFF	TGTGCCAGCAGTCGACAGGGATTCTCCACTGAAGCTTTCTTT
TRBD1	TRBV6-5	NA	TRBJ1-2	CASSQPTGIYGYTF	TGTGCCAGCAGTCAACCGACAGGGATCTATGGCTACACCTTC
NA	TRBV21-1	once	TRBJ1-3	CASFGAASGNTIYF	TGTGCCAGCTTTGGGGCCGCCTCTGGAAACACCATATATTTT
TRBD1	TRBV30	NA	TRBJ1-2	CAFRQGWDFYTF	TGTGCCTTCCGACAGGGTTGGGATTTCTACACCTTC
TRBD2	TRBV4-2	NA	TRBJ2-1	CASSLGWRGGENEQFF	TGTGCCAGCAGCCTAGGGTGGCGGGGGGGCGAGAATGAGCAGTTCTTC
NA	TRBV9	NA	TRBJ1-6	CASGTGNNSPLHF	TGTGCCAGCGGAACAGGCAATAATTCACCCCTCCACTTT
TRBD1	TRBV7-9	NA	TRBJ1-1	CASRASGGWTEAFF	TGTGCCAGCAGGGCCTCAGGGGGCTGGACTGAAGCTTTCTTT
TRBD1	TRBV7-2	NA	TRBJ2-5	CASSSGQSEETQYF	TGTGCCAGCAGCTCGGGACAGTCAGAGGAGACCCAGTACTTC
NA	TRBV6-1	few	TRBJ1-2	CASSDGISGYTF	TGTGCCAGCAGTGACGGGATAAGCGGCTACACCTTC
NA	TRBV3-1/TRBV3-2	NA	TRBJ2-2	CASSPHPPRTGELFF	TGTGCCAGCAGCCCCCACCCCCCCCGGACCGGGGAGCTGTTTTTT
NA	TRBV3-1/TRBV3-2	NA	TRBJ1-2	CASSQDGGLFYTF	TGTGCCAGCAGCCAAGATGGAGGATTGTTCTACACCTTC
TRBD1	TRBV10-3	few	TRBJ1-2	CAIRGGQGVDNYGYTF	TGTGCCATCAGGGGAGGACAGGGGGTCGATAACTATGGCTACACCTTC
NA	TRBV24-1	NA	TRBJ1-1	CATPRINTEAFF	TGTGCCACCCCGCGTATAAACACTGAAGCTTTCTTT
TRBD2	TRBV5-1	NA	TRBJ2-1	CASSIYGLAVLGDEQFF	TGCGCCAGCAGCATCTATGGACTAGCGGTTCTGGGCGATGAGCAGTTCTTC
NA	TRBV9	NA	TRBJ2-1	CASSPRRVESSYNEQFF	TGTGCCAGCAGCCCTCGGAGGGTCGAGAGCTCCTACAATGAGCAGTTCTTC
NA	TRBV7-9	NA	TRBJ2-5	CASSLVFEGGGETQYF	TGTGCCAGCAGCTTGGTGTTCGAGGGTGGCGGGGAGACCCAGTACTTC
TRBD2	TRBV3-1/TRBV3-2	few	TRBJ2-1	CASSQERGTSVFNEQFF	TGTGCCAGCAGCCAAGAAAGAGGGACTAGCGTTTTTAATGAGCAGTTCTTC
TRBD1	TRBV4-1	NA	TRBJ1-2	CASSQNRDRSYGYTF	TGCGCCAGCAGCCAAAACCGGGACAGGAGTTATGGCTACACCTTC